This T cell receptor (beta chain) was identified during a study of OX40 agonist ivuxolimab in advanced cancers. Study at large: Of the participants, approximately 44% had some prior anti-PD-1, anti-PD-L1 or anti-CTLA-4 therapy, which was allowed.

TCRdb's copy holds only in-frame clones and misses some; the assay was immunoSEQ multiplex PCR. This table has roughly 50,000 clones, over 70% appearing once. V gave up 3 bases and J gave up 4 bases; unmatched junction bases: 5. The V gene's germline CDR1 is SGHVS and CDR2 FQNEAQ. The CDR3 consists of 14 residues. The material sequenced was CD4+ or CD8+ T cells sorted from blood, taken in a trial of the OX40 agonist ivuxolimab. The gene calls are TRBV7-8 and TRBJ1-2, with 7 bases that match TRBD1. The sequence came from an adult with an advanced solid tumor such as melanoma, head and neck, liver or kidney cancer. The CDR3 coding sequence is TGTGCCAGCAGCTTTAGCCGGGACAGCTATGGCTACACCTTC. It yields the protein CASSFSRDSYGYTF. The full variable domain, completed using reference TRBV7-8 and TRBJ1-2, is GAGVSQSPRYKVAKRGQDVALRCDPISGHVSLFWYQQALGQGPEFLTYFQNEAQLDKSGLPSDRFFAERPEGSVSTLKIQRTQQEDSAVYLCASSFSRDSYGYTFGSGTRLTVV.